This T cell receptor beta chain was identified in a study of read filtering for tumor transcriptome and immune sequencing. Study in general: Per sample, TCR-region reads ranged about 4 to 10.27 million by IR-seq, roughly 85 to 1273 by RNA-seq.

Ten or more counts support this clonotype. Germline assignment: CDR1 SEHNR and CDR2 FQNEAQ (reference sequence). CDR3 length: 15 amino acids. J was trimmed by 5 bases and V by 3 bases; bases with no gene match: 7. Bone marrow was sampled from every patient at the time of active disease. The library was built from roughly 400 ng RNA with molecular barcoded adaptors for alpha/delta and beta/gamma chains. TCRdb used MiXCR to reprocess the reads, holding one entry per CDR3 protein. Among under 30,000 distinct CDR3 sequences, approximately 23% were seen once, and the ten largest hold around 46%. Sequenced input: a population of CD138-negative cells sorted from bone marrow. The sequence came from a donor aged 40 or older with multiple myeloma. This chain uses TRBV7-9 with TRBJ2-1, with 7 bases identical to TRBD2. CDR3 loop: CASSLSAGSHNEQFF. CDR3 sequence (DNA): TGTGCCAGCAGCTTGTCAGCGGGGTCCCACAATGAGCAGTTCTTC. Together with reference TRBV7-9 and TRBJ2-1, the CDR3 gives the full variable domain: DTGVSQNPRHKITKRGQNVTFRCDPISEHNRLYWYRQTLGQGPEFLTYFQNEAQLEKSRLLSDRFSAERPKGSFSTLEIQRTEQGDSAMYLCASSLSAGSHNEQFFGPGTRLTVL.